This T cell receptor beta chain is from a study of cytomegalovirus exposure and HLA in healthy donors. The overall study: From HLA-typed donors, an early data release held roughly 89 million unique TCRs.

The V gene's germline CDR1 is SGHNT and CDR2 YYREEE (reference sequence). V lost 4 bases and J lost 4, with 15 bases in between. There are 15 residues in the CDR3. Vbeta (60) and Jbeta (13) primers were used in the PCR. The data were produced by immunoSEQ multiplex PCR, yet TCRdb's version contains in-frame clones alone and is incomplete. The sample lists around 150,000 clones; roughly 8.8% were seen once. The chain combines TRBV5-4 with TRBJ2-1, with D maybe TRBD2 (6 bases). The origin of this receptor is a woman between 40 and 50 years old in good health and CMV-seropositive. The sample taken for sequencing was PBMCs. The DNA of the CDR3 is TGTGCCAGCAGCGGGACCGGACTATCTTACAATGAGCAGTTCTTC. It yields the protein CASSGTGLSYNEQFF.